Presented here are 32 T cell receptor beta chains from one specimen sequenced in a study of cytomegalovirus exposure and HLA in healthy donors. Amplification used 60 Vbeta primers and 13 Jbeta primers. Sequencing was performed with immunoSEQ multiplex PCR; in TCRdb, only in-frame clones are kept and a portion is missing. This table has about 240,000 clones, about 80% appearing once. Sequencing was performed on PBMCs. Receptors were obtained from an older woman in good health and CMV-seropositive.

The chain links TRBV9 to TRBJ1-2; the match to TRBD1 covers 8 bases. V was clipped by 3 bases and J by 7 bases; unmatched bases: 11. In germline, CDR1 is SGDLS, CDR2 YYNGEE. This CDR3 contains 15 residues. CDR3 sequence reads: CASSASDRGYTGYTF. The CDR3 region has the DNA TGTGCCAGCAGCGCGTCCGACAGGGGTTATACTGGCTACACCTTC.

This clone was seen a handful of times. J is TRBJ2-7 and V is TRBV7-9, with 8 bases fitting TRBD1. V was pared by 2 bases and J by 6 bases, with 6 bases of the junction left unmatched. The CDR3 is 14 residues long. Germline V lookup: CDR1 SEHNR, CDR2 FQNEAQ (reference sequence). CDR3 DNA sequence: TGTGCCAGCAGCTTATGGCAGGGGGCCCCCGAGCAGTACTTC. Translating gives CASSLWQGAPEQYF.

This rearrangement joins TRBV10-2 to TRBJ2-3; 7 positions match TRBD2. CDR3 length: 13 amino acids. Germline CDR1 WSHSY, CDR2 SAAADI. V lost 8 bases and J lost 6; bases outside the gene matches: 8. CDR3: CASRAGVADTQYF. The CDR3 DNA reads TGCGCCAGCCGGGCGGGAGTGGCGGATACGCAGTATTTT.

Comment on this clone: This CDR3 is also generated by other DNA sequences in the sample. The chain recombines TRBV9 with TRBJ1-2; D unresolved. V was trimmed by 3 bases and J by 1 base, leaving 7 bases between them. Germline V gene lookup returns CDR1 SGDLS and CDR2 YYNGEE. The CDR3 extends over 13 amino acids. The CDR3 loop reads CASSATVNYGYTF. The CDR3 nucleotides are TGTGCCAGCAGCGCCACGGTTAACTATGGCTACACCTTC.

This clone has a handful of counts. The rearrangement joins TRBV7-8 to TRBJ1-1; D gene uncertain. Deletions cut 5 bases from V and 1 base from J, with 8 bases between. The V gene's germline CDR1 is SGHVS and CDR2 FQNEAQ. The CDR3 is 13 amino acids. The CDR3 region is CASSRSGNTEAFF. CDR3 nucleotide sequence: TGTGCCAGCAGCCGCAGTGGGAACACTGAAGCTTTCTTT.

J is TRBJ1-2 and V is TRBV10-3, with 7 positions matching TRBD1. Germline V gene lookup returns CDR1 ENHRY and CDR2 SYGVKD. The CDR3 covers 13 residues. Trimming cost V 7 bases and J 6 bases; bases outside gene matches: 8. CDR3 in DNA: TGTGCCATCAACGACAGGGCCTTCGATGGCTACACCTTC. It is translated as CAINDRAFDGYTF.

The chain employs TRBV28 and TRBJ2-5, with 12 bases that match TRBD2. Per the germline V gene, CDR1 is MDHEN and CDR2 is SYDVKM. This CDR3 has 17 residues. V shed 5 bases, J shed 2 bases, and the junction held 9 bases outside the gene matches. The CDR3 bases are TGTGCCAGCAGTCCTTTGAGACTAGCGGGGGAGCAAGAGACCCAGTACTTC. Amino acid sequence: CASSPLRLAGEQETQYF.

The genes are TRBV5-1 and TRBJ2-5, with 9 bases matching TRBD2. Germline values: CDR1 SGHRS, CDR2 YFSETQ. The J segment lost 5 bases and the V segment lost 2 bases, leaving 7 bases of the junction unmatched. This CDR3 is built from 15 residues. The CDR3 DNA follows: TGCGCCAGCAGCTTCCAGGCTAGCGGGACGGAGACCCAGTACTTC. This gives the protein CASSFQASGTETQYF.

The chain combines TRBV10-2 with TRBJ2-7, with TRBD2 matching over 8 bases. Per germline, CDR1 WSHSY and CDR2 SAAADI. With 10 bases clipped from V and 1 base from J, the junction kept 3 bases outside the gene matches. The CDR3 spans 12 residues. In DNA, the CDR3 is TGCGCCACCCGGGGGGGATCCTACGAGCAGTACTTC. It yields the protein CATRGGSYEQYF.

The V call is TRBV29-1, the J call TRBJ1-1, with D perhaps TRBD1 (6 bases). In germline, CDR1 is SQVTM, CDR2 ANQGSEA. This CDR3 is built from 13 residues. Trimming cost V 6 bases and J 1 base, with 12 bases left between them. CDR3 protein: CSVGQFENTEAFF. The CDR3 region has the DNA TGCAGCGTCGGACAGTTCGAGAACACTGAAGCTTTCTTT.

V is TRBV27 and J is TRBJ1-5, with a tentative D call TRBD1 (6 bases). The CDR3 is 16 residues long. Germline lookup yields CDR1 MNHEY and CDR2 SMNVEV (reference sequence). V was cut by 3 bases and J by 2 bases, with 14 bases left in between. The CDR3 DNA reads as TGTGCCAGCAGTTTTTCTGGACAGACAGGCAATCAGCCCCAGCATTTT. It codes for CASSFSGQTGNQPQHF.

This chain uses TRBV7-9 with TRBJ2-7; 7 bases fit TRBD2. Trimming removed 2 bases from V and 3 bases from J; junction bases left unmatched: 4. Per germline, CDR1 SEHNR and CDR2 FQNEAQ (reference sequence). The CDR3 contains 14 residues. CDR3 sequence (DNA): TGTGCCAGCAGCTTACGTTCTAGCGGCTACGAGCAGTACTTC. Translation: CASSLRSSGYEQYF.

This sequence joins TRBV9 and TRBJ2-7; 13 bases line up with TRBD2. Per germline, CDR1 SGDLS and CDR2 YYNGEE. Unmatched junction bases numbered 1, after V lost 1 base and J lost 6 bases. The CDR3 contains 14 residues. CDR3: CASSVRLAGGEQYF. CDR3 DNA: TGTGCCAGCAGCGTAAGACTAGCGGGAGGCGAGCAGTACTTC. The full variable domain, rest sourced from reference TRBV9 and TRBJ2-7, is DSGVTQTPKHLITATGQRVTLRCSPRSGDLSVYWYQQSLDQGLQFLIQYYNGEERAKGNILERFSAQQFPDLHSELNLSSLELGDSALYFCASSVRLAGGEQYFGPGTRLTVT.

The genes are TRBV5-4 and TRBJ2-7; D is possibly TRBD2 (5 bases). Looked up from germline, CDR1 is SGHNT and CDR2 is YYREEE (reference sequence). V was trimmed by 2 bases and J by 0 bases, leaving 9 bases between them. The CDR3 spans 14 residues. The CDR3 coding sequence is TGTGCCAGCAGCTTAAACCGGGGCTCCTACGAGCAGTACTTC. It encodes CASSLNRGSYEQYF. Combining the CDR3 with reference TRBV5-4 and TRBJ2-7 gives the whole variable domain ETGVTQSPTHLIKTRGQQVTLRCSSQSGHNTVSWYQQALGQGPQFIFQYYREEENGRGNFPPRFSGLQFPNYSSELNVNALELDDSALYLCASSLNRGSYEQYFGPGTRLTVT.

This clone has only one observation. The rearrangement joins TRBV12-5 to TRBJ2-3; 11 bases match TRBD2. Trimming cost V 9 bases and J 3 bases; bases outside gene matches: 2. This CDR3 comprises 13 residues. The germline V gene encodes CDR1 LGHNT and CDR2 FRNRAP. CDR3: CASGTSGTDTQYF. CDR3 DNA sequence: TGTGCTAGCGGGACTAGCGGAACAGATACGCAGTATTTT.

The chain has TRBV6-1 and TRBJ2-6; D remains ambiguous. CDR3 length equals 15 residues. CDR1 is MNHNS and CDR2 is SASEGT in the germline V gene. The V gene lost 2 bases and the J gene lost 0 bases, with 5 bases spanning the gap. CDR3 amino acids: CASSEPRSGANVLTF. The CDR3 coding sequence is TGTGCCAGCAGTGAACCGCGCTCTGGGGCCAACGTCCTGACTTTC.

The chain has TRBV28 and TRBJ1-4; D not certain. The V end lost 5 bases, the J end lost 3 bases, and 13 bases lay between the germline ends. In germline, CDR1 is MDHEN, CDR2 SYDVKM. The CDR3 sequence is 15 residues long. DNA for the CDR3: TGTGCCAGCAGTATCCCCTGGCCACCTAATGAAAAACTGTTTTTT. Protein: CASSIPWPPNEKLFF. Full variable domain (remainder filled in from reference TRBV28 and TRBJ1-4): DVKVTQSSRYLVKRTGEKVFLECVQDMDHENMFWYRQDPGLGLRLIYFSYDVKMKEKGDIPEGYSVSREKKERFSLILESASTNQTSMYLCASSIPWPPNEKLFFGSGTQLSVL.

This clone has just one count. The CDR3 DNA is TGCGCCAGCAGTGAGTCGTTTGGACTTAGAACAGATACGCAGTATTTT. This sequence encodes CASSESFGLRTDTQYF. The chain carries TRBV10-2 and TRBJ2-3; D possibly corresponds to TRBD2 (5 bases). The CDR3 length is 16 residues. V gave up 0 bases and J gave up 3 bases, with 13 bases separating them. Germline loops: CDR1 WSHSY, CDR2 SAAADI.

This clone was counted once. The V gene is TRBV5-1, the J gene TRBJ2-3; D is possibly TRBD1 (6 bases). The CDR3 totals 14 residues. V lost 6 bases, J lost 4 bases, and 15 bases lay in between. Germline V gene data show CDR1 as SGHRS and CDR2 as YFSETQ. The CDR3 protein is CASNQGREADTQYF. Written as DNA, the CDR3 is TGCGCCAGCAATCAGGGGCGCGAGGCAGATACGCAGTATTTT.

On this clone: One junction end disagrees with the germline gene, perhaps due to a read error. The rearrangement uses TRBV7-9 and TRBJ1-2; no clear D gene. The germline V gene encodes CDR1 SEHNR and CDR2 FQNEAQ (reference sequence). The CDR3 runs to 14 residues. CDR3 amino acids: CSSSHPEQPYGYTF. CDR3 DNA: TGTTCCAGCAGCCATCCGGAACAGCCCTATGGCTACACCTTC.

As regards this clone: At the DNA level, this CDR3 is encoded by other sequences in the same sample as well. V is TRBV28 and J is TRBJ2-7, with D perhaps matching TRBD1 (6 bases). In germline, CDR1 is MDHEN, CDR2 SYDVKM. This CDR3 is built from 12 residues. Trimming removed 6 bases at V and 3 bases at J, with 9 bases between. Here the CDR3 reads CASSLDSYEQYF. The DNA of the CDR3 is TGTGCCAGCAGCCTGGACAGCTACGAGCAGTACTTC.

The chain recombines TRBV6-6 with TRBJ2-5; TRBD2 might be the D (6 bases). Germline CDR1 is MNHNY and CDR2 is SVGAGI (reference sequence). The CDR3 length is 14 residues. V was cut by 5 bases and J by 1 base, with 11 bases left in between. CDR3 amino acids: CASSTTSSQETQYF. CDR3 coding DNA: TGTGCCAGCAGTACCACTAGCAGCCAAGAGACCCAGTACTTC.

The V call is TRBV27, the J call TRBJ2-5; 7 bases match TRBD2. There are 14 residues in the CDR3. In germline, CDR1 is MNHEY, CDR2 SMNVEV (reference sequence). V shed 5 bases, J shed 5 bases, and the junction held 8 bases outside the gene matches. CDR3 nucleotide sequence: TGTGCCAGCAGTCCTCAGACTAGCCGGGAGACCCAGTACTTC. This codes for CASSPQTSRETQYF.

This clone was seen only once. The gene calls are TRBV14 and TRBJ1-1; D gene ambiguous. Trimming shortened V by 4 bases and J by 3 bases, and 15 bases separated the two germline ends. The CDR3 length is 15 residues. CDR1 SGHDN and CDR2 FVKESK come from the germline V gene. CDR3 nucleotide sequence: TGTGCCAGCAGCCCGAGGAAGGAGGAGGACACTGAAGCTTTCTTT. Protein: CASSPRKEEDTEAFF.

This clone was observed a single time. J is TRBJ2-5 and V is TRBV9, with D possibly being TRBD1 (6 bases). The CDR3 is 17 residues long. CDR1 is SGDLS, CDR2 YYNGEE, per germline. The V and J ends lost 0 bases and 2 bases respectively, with 17 bases between them. This CDR3 reads CASSVGPGQRRQETQYF. DNA of the CDR3: TGTGCCAGCAGCGTAGGCCCCGGACAGCGCAGACAAGAGACCCAGTACTTC. The whole variable domain, remainder taken from reference TRBV9 and TRBJ2-5, is DSGVTQTPKHLITATGQRVTLRCSPRSGDLSVYWYQQSLDQGLQFLIQYYNGEERAKGNILERFSAQQFPDLHSELNLSSLELGDSALYFCASSVGPGQRRQETQYFGPGTRLLVL.

For the CDR3, the DNA is TGCGCCAGCAGCTCCCTAGCGGGAGGGACCTACGAGCAGTACTTC. Protein: CASSSLAGGTYEQYF. The rearrangement joins TRBV10-2 to TRBJ2-7; 12 bases fit TRBD2. Germline V gene lookup returns CDR1 WSHSY and CDR2 SAAADI. The trim removed 6 bases at V and 2 bases at J, leaving 5 bases unmatched. The CDR3 is made up of 15 amino acids.

The chain couples TRBV5-1 to TRBJ2-3; D may be TRBD2 (7 bases). Between the trimmed V and J ends, which lost 4 bases and 0 bases, there was a span of 9 bases. CDR1 is SGHRS and CDR2 is YFSETQ in the germline V gene. The CDR3 is 14 residues long. CDR3 DNA: TGCGCCAGCAGCAAGGGGGGGAGCACAGATACGCAGTATTTT. Its protein is CASSKGGSTDTQYF.

The chain has TRBV9 and TRBJ1-5, with a possible D match to TRBD1 (5 bases). The V end lost 3 bases, the J end lost 7 bases, and 17 bases lay between the germline ends. This CDR3 is built from 15 residues. Germline loops: CDR1 SGDLS, CDR2 YYNGEE. CDR3 nucleotide sequence: TGTGCCAGCAGCGCCCAGGGAGGGCTCACGCAGCCCCAGCATTTT. Translated: CASSAQGGLTQPQHF. The variable domain in full, completed from reference TRBV9 and TRBJ1-5, reads DSGVTQTPKHLITATGQRVTLRCSPRSGDLSVYWYQQSLDQGLQFLIQYYNGEERAKGNILERFSAQQFPDLHSELNLSSLELGDSALYFCASSAQGGLTQPQHFGDGTRLSIL.

In regard to this clone: Its ends do not fully match the called genes, so a read error is possible. The chain is built from TRBV7-9 and TRBJ1-1, with a weak D call TRBD1 (6 bases). Germline-derived CDR1 and CDR2 are SEHNR and FQNEAQ (reference sequence). The length of the CDR3 is 18 residues. The CDR3 loop is CSSSSFPLTGQMNTEAFF. CDR3 DNA: TGTTCCAGCAGCTCCTTTCCTCTGACAGGCCAGATGAACACTGAAGCTTTCTTT.

This sequence joins TRBV5-1 and TRBJ2-7, with TRBD1 matching 8 bases. The germline V gene encodes CDR1 SGHRS and CDR2 YFSETQ. This CDR3 has 14 residues. Germline trimming cut 4 bases from V and 3 bases from J; bases unmatched to any gene: 6. The CDR3 sequence: CASSLRQGNYEQYF. CDR3 bases: TGCGCCAGCAGCCTAAGACAGGGGAACTACGAGCAGTACTTC.

On this clone: Other DNA sequences in the sample encode the same CDR3. The V call is TRBV27, the J call TRBJ1-2; D is ambiguous. Deletions cut 2 bases from V and 5 bases from J, with 6 bases between. The CDR3 is 12 amino acids. Germline V gives CDR1 MNHEY, CDR2 SMNVEV (reference sequence). The CDR3 reads CASSLAGYGYTF. In nucleotides, the CDR3 is TGTGCCAGCAGTTTAGCAGGTTATGGCTACACCTTC.

The chain couples TRBV29-1 to TRBJ1-4; D gene uncertain. This CDR3 has 12 residues. The germline CDR1 and CDR2 sequences are SQVTM and ANQGSEA. Trimming removed 7 bases at V and 0 bases at J, with 6 bases between. The CDR3 sequence is CSALATNEKLFF. CDR3 in DNA: TGCAGCGCCCTTGCAACTAATGAAAAACTGTTTTTT.